This T cell receptor beta chain was captured in a study of CD8+ T cells in alopecia areata. Across the study: Tofacitinib administration to treated patients was oral, at 5 to 10 mg twice daily. Tofacitinib treatment spanned 6 to 18 months, with 6 months off drug afterward.

Study-level results: Given one nonresponder, whether baseline CD8+ expansion relates to response remains uncertain. Within the top 100, expanded CD8+ clones significantly decreased with tofacitinib, as did scalp clonality.

Treatment denoted: oral pan-JAK inhibitor, 5-10 mg twice daily. Extracted RNA was reverse transcribed into cDNA, the sequencing template. Generated by immunoSEQ multiplex PCR, the TCRdb table keeps only in-frame clones and is missing some. The sample shows fewer than 250,000 clones, 60% of them seen only once. Per the germline V gene, CDR1 is SGHNT and CDR2 is YYREEE (reference sequence). This CDR3 contains 19 residues. The junction had 16 bases not matched to a gene; V was cut back by 4 bases and J by 5 bases. Remarks on this clone: No antigen is known for it.

The chain recombines TRBV5-4 with TRBJ2-5; TRBD2 matches at 14 bases. The starting material was CD4+ T cells sorted from blood, obtained at week 4, from a patient treated with tofacitinib. The receptor comes from a human donor with alopecia areata. CDR3 amino acids: CASSESGLAGGLSLETQYF. In nucleotides, the CDR3 is TGTGCCAGCAGCGAATCCGGACTAGCGGGAGGCCTGTCGTTGGAGACCCAGTACTTC.